This T cell receptor (beta chain) appears in the sequencing data of a study of cytomegalovirus exposure and HLA in healthy donors. The CDR3 is 13 residues long. Trimming pared 5 bases from V and 7 bases from J, leaving 12 bases between. CDR1 and CDR2 from the germline V gene are SGHTA and FQGNSA. Sequencing used immunoSEQ multiplex PCR; TCRdb keeps in-frame clones, though not all of them. The top ten clones hold approximately 20% of a sample with some 140,000 clones, approximately 86% of them seen once. The sequenced sample was PBMCs. The chain links TRBV7-2 to TRBJ1-5; D ambiguous. The TCR originated in a young man in good health and CMV-seropositive. The CDR3 DNA sequence: TGTGCCAGCAGCCCCTCCGGGAAGCAGCCCCAGCATTTT. Translated, it gives CASSPSGKQPQHF.